The 14 T cell receptor beta chains given below trace back to one sample, sequenced in a study of PD-1 blockade in classical Hodgkin lymphoma. The table came from immunoSEQ multiplex PCR; TCRdb's copy has only in-frame clones and leaves some out. The table has about 59,000 clones, more than 75% seen once. In every patient, relapse followed autologous stem cell transplantation, while exposure to brentuximab vedotin differed. Sequencing used peripheral blood mononuclear cells (PBMCs), obtained at baseline. These TCRs come from a human donor with classical Hodgkin lymphoma.

A word on this clone: The same CDR3 arises from other DNA sequences in this sample as well. V is TRBV5-1 and J is TRBJ2-7; 8 positions agree with TRBD1. Germline V gene lookup returns CDR1 SGHRS and CDR2 YFSETQ. The length of the CDR3 is 13 residues. The J segment lost 2 bases and the V segment lost 4 bases, leaving 2 bases of the junction unmatched. CDR3 nucleotide sequence: TGCGCCAGCAGCCTGACAGGGGCCTACGAGCAGTACTTC. Protein: CASSLTGAYEQYF.

The chain couples TRBV28 to TRBJ2-1; D unclear. Germline assignment: CDR1 MDHEN and CDR2 SYDVKM. The CDR3 is made up of 14 amino acids. The V end lost 7 bases, the J end lost 2 bases, and 12 bases lay between the germline ends. The CDR3 DNA sequence: TGTGCCAGCACCCCAACAAGGACCTACAATGAGCAGTTCTTC. Protein product: CASTPTRTYNEQFF.

The V call is TRBV29-1, the J call TRBJ2-6, with D maybe TRBD1 (8 bases). The V end was cut by 0 bases, the J end by 0 bases, with 21 bases between. The CDR3 consists of 20 residues. The germline CDR1 and CDR2 sequences are SQVTM and ANQGSEA. The CDR3 nucleotides read TGCAGCGTTGAAGATCGGGGGGCAGGGGGCCTCAGCTCTGGGGCCAACGTCCTGACTTTC. It is translated as CSVEDRGAGGLSSGANVLTF.

The chain links TRBV4-1 to TRBJ2-5; D is possibly TRBD1 (5 bases). The CDR3 sequence is 15 residues long. From germline, CDR1 is MGHRA and CDR2 YSYEKL. Trimming pared 0 bases from V and 2 bases from J, leaving 10 bases between. The CDR3 loop reads CASSQERAGQETQYF. CDR3 nucleotides: TGCGCCAGCAGCCAAGAGCGAGCAGGGCAAGAGACCCAGTACTTC.

The chain recombines TRBV9 with TRBJ2-3; 9 bases align to TRBD2. Trimming cost V 3 bases and J 3 bases; bases outside gene matches: 5. Per germline, CDR1 SGDLS and CDR2 YYNGEE. The CDR3 covers 15 residues. CDR3 loop: CASSAVAGVTDTQYF. The CDR3 coding sequence is TGTGCCAGCAGCGCCGTAGCGGGAGTTACAGATACGCAGTATTTT.

This clone was seen once. The chain links TRBV6-6 to TRBJ1-5; TRBD1 matches at 7 bases. With 0 bases clipped from V and 4 bases from J, the junction kept 6 bases outside the gene matches. This CDR3 has 16 residues. Per germline, CDR1 MNHNY and CDR2 SVGAGI (reference sequence). The DNA for the CDR3 is TGTGCCAGCAGTTACTCGCCCAGGGGGGGAAATCAGCCCCAGCATTTT. As protein: CASSYSPRGGNQPQHF.

This sequence joins TRBV6-5 and TRBJ2-7, with D possibly called TRBD1 or TRBD2 (5 bases each). The CDR3 sequence is 14 residues long. CDR1 is MNHEY, CDR2 SVGAGI, per germline. The V gene lost 2 bases and the J gene lost 0 bases, with 8 bases spanning the gap. The CDR3 is CASSYAGSSYEQYF. CDR3 nucleotides: TGTGCCAGCAGTTACGCAGGGAGCTCCTACGAGCAGTACTTC.

The chain carries TRBV7-2 and TRBJ2-7, with D unresolved. CDR1 is SGHTA and CDR2 is FQGNSA in the germline V gene. The V end lost 1 base, the J end lost 3 bases, and 4 bases lay between the germline ends. CDR3 length: 12 residues. Written as DNA, the CDR3 is TGTGCCAGCAGCTTAGTTGGCTACGAGCAGTACTTC. Amino acid sequence: CASSLVGYEQYF.

The rearrangement uses TRBV27 and TRBJ2-7; D is possibly TRBD2 (7 bases). CDR1 is MNHEY, CDR2 SMNVEV, per germline (reference sequence). The CDR3 totals 15 residues. The ends were cut back, 3 bases at V and 2 bases at J, with 14 bases in the middle. In DNA, the CDR3 is TGTGCCAGCAGTTTGATTGGGGGGGGCCCCTACGAGCAGTACTTC. Translating gives CASSLIGGGPYEQYF.

This chain joins TRBV7-3 and TRBJ1-1; 7 bases map to TRBD1. CDR1 SGHTA and CDR2 FQGTGA come from the germline V gene. The length of the CDR3 is 16 residues. The junction had 6 bases not matched to a gene; V was cut back by 2 bases and J by 0 bases. CDR3 amino acids: CASSLGTATMNTEAFF. CDR3 DNA: TGTGCCAGCAGCTTAGGGACAGCCACCATGAACACTGAAGCTTTCTTT.

This chain links TRBV20-1 with TRBJ2-5, with D hard to call. This CDR3 spans 10 amino acids. From germline, CDR1 is DFQATT and CDR2 SNEGSKA (reference sequence). The CDR3: CSPVQETQYF. The CDR3 DNA is TGCAGCCCCGTCCAAGAGACCCAGTACTTC.

This rearrangement joins TRBV9 to TRBJ2-1; D remains ambiguous. CDR1 SGDLS and CDR2 YYNGEE come from the germline V gene. V was pared by 4 bases and J by 0 bases, with 11 bases between. CDR3 length equals 15 residues. CDR3 DNA sequence: TGTGCCAGCAGCCCCCGTGCAGCCTCCTACAATGAGCAGTTCTTC. The encoded protein is CASSPRAASYNEQFF. The full variable domain, with the rest looked up from reference TRBV9 and TRBJ2-1, is DSGVTQTPKHLITATGQRVTLRCSPRSGDLSVYWYQQSLDQGLQFLIQYYNGEERAKGNILERFSAQQFPDLHSELNLSSLELGDSALYFCASSPRAASYNEQFFGPGTRLTVL.

The chain's CDR3 is CASRARGPSTDTQYF. As DNA, the CDR3 is TGTGCCAGTAGGGCCCGTGGCCCTAGCACAGATACGCAGTATTTT. The V gene is TRBV19, the J gene TRBJ2-3; no firm D call. Trimming stripped 6 bases from V and 0 bases from J, with 13 bases between. Per germline, CDR1 LNHDA and CDR2 SQIVND (reference sequence). The CDR3 is 15 residues long. The variable domain in full, completed from reference TRBV19 and TRBJ2-3, reads DGGITQSPKYLFRKEGQNVTLSCEQNLNHDAMYWYRQDPGQGLRLIYYSQIVNDFQKGDIAEGYSVSREKKESFPLTVTSAQKNPTAFYLCASRARGPSTDTQYFGPGTRLTVL.

The V and J genes are TRBV27 and TRBJ2-3, with 7 bases that match TRBD2. The CDR3 runs 15 residues. Unmatched junction bases numbered 9, after V lost 5 bases and J lost 4 bases. Germline CDR1 is MNHEY and CDR2 is SMNVEV (reference sequence). The CDR3 DNA sequence: TGTGCCAGCAGTCCACGAGCGGGGTGGCCAGATACGCAGTATTTT. Translation: CASSPRAGWPDTQYF.